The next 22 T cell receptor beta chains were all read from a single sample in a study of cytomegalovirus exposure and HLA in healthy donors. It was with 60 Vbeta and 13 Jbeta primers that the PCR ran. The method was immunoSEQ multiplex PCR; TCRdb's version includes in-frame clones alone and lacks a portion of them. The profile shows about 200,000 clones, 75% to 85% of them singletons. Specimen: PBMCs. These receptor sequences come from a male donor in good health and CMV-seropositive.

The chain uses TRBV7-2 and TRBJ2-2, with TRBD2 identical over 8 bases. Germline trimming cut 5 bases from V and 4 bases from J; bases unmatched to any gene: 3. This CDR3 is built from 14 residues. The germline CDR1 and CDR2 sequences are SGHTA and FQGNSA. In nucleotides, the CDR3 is TGTGCCAGCAGCCAACTAGCGGTCACCGGGGAGCTGTTTTTT. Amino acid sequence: CASSQLAVTGELFF.

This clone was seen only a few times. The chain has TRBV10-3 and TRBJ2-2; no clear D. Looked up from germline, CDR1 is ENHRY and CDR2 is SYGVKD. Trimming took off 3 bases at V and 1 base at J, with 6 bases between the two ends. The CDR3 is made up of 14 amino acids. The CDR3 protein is CAISEAGNTGELFF. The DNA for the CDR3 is TGTGCCATCAGTGAAGCAGGGAACACCGGGGAGCTGTTTTTT.

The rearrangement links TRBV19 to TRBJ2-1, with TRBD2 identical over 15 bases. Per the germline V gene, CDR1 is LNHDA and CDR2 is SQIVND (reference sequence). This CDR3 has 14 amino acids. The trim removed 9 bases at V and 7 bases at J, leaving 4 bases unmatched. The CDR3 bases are TGTGCCAGCGGGACTAGCGGGAGGAGAAATGAGCAGTTCTTC. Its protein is CASGTSGRRNEQFF.

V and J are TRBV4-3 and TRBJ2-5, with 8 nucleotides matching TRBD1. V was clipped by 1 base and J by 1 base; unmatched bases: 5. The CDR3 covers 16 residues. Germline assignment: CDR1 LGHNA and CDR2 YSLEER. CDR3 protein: CASSQGSGQVQETQYF. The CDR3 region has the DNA TGCGCCAGCAGCCAAGGGTCGGGACAGGTCCAAGAGACCCAGTACTTC.

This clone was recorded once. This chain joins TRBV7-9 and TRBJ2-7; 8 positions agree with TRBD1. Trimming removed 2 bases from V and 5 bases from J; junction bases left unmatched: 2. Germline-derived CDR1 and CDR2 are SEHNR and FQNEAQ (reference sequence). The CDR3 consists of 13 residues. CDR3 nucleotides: TGTGCCAGCAGCTTACAGGGGGCGGACGAGCAGTACTTC. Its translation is CASSLQGADEQYF.

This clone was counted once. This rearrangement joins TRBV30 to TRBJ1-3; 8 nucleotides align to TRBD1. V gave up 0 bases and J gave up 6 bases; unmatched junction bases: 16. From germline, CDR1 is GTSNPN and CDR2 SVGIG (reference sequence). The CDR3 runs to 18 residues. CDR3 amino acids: CAWSVPENSGGKENTIYF. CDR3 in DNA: TGTGCCTGGAGTGTACCCGAAAACTCAGGGGGCAAGGAAAACACCATATATTTT.

The CDR3 nucleotides are TGTGCCAGCAGCCCTCCGGCTAGCGGACCTCCTAGCGAGCAGTACTTC. Amino acid sequence: CASSPPASGPPSEQYF. The chain links TRBV28 to TRBJ2-7; 7 nucleotides match TRBD2. CDR3 length: 16 amino acids. V was clipped by 6 bases and J by 6 bases; unmatched bases: 17. Germline V gene sequence: CDR1 MDHEN, CDR2 SYDVKM.

CDR3 residues: CASSLGLTPWLAFF. The CDR3 bases are TGTGCCAGCAGCTTAGGACTAACCCCCTGGTTAGCGTTCTTC. The rearrangement joins TRBV7-3 to TRBJ2-1; D may be TRBD2 (6 bases). The germline gives CDR1 SGHTA, CDR2 FQGTGA. Trimming left V 2 bases short and J 15 bases short, with 20 bases between. This CDR3 has 14 amino acids.

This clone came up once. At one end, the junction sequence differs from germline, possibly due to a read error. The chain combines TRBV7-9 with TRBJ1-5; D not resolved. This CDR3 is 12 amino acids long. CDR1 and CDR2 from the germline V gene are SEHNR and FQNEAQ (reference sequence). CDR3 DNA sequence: TGTTCCAGCAGCTTAGATTCGGGTTCCCAGCATTTT. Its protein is CSSSLDSGSQHF.

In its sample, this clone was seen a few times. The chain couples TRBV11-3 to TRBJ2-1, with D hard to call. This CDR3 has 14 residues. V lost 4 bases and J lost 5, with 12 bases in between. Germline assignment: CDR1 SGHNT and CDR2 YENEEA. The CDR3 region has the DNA TGTGCCAGCAGCTCCCTTGTCAGGAACAATGAGCAGTTCTTC. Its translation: CASSSLVRNNEQFF.

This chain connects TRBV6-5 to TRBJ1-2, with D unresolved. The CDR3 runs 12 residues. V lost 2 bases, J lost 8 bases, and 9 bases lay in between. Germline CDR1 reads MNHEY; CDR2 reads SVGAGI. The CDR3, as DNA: TGTGCCAGCAGTTACGGAGGTCAGGGCTACACCTTC. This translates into CASSYGGQGYTF.

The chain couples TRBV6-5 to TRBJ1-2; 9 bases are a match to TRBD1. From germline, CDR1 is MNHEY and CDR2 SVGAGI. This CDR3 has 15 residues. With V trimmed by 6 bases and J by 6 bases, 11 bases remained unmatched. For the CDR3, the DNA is TGTGCCAGCAGGAACCGGGACAGGGAATTCCATGGCTACACCTTC. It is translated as CASRNRDREFHGYTF.

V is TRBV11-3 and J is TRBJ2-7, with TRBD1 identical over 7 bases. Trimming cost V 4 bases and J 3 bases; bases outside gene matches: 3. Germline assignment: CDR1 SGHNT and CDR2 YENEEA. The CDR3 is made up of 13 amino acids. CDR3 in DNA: TGTGCCAGCAGCTCGGGACAGCTCTACGAGCAGTACTTC. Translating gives CASSSGQLYEQYF.

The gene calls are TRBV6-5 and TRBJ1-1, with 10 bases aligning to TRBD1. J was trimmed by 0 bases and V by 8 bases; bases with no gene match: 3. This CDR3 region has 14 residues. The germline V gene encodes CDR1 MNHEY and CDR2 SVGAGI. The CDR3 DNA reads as TGTGCCAGCCGGGACAGGGGTTTGAACACTGAAGCTTTCTTT. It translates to CASRDRGLNTEAFF.

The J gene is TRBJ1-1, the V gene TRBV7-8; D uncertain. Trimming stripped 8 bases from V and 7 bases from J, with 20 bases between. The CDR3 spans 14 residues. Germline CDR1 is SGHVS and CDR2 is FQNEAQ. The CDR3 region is CASHPSWYSNEAFF. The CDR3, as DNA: TGTGCCAGCCACCCATCTTGGTACTCTAATGAAGCTTTCTTT.

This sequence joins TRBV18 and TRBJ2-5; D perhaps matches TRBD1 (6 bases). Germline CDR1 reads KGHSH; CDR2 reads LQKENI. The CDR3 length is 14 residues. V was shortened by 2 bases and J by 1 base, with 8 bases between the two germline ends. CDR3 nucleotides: TGTGCCAGCTCACCAGGGGGCCCCCAAGAGACCCAGTACTTC. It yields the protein CASSPGGPQETQYF. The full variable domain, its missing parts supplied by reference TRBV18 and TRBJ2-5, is NAGVMQNPRHLVRRRGQEARLRCSPMKGHSHVYWYRQLPEEGLKFMVYLQKENIIDESGMPKERFSAEFPKEGPSILRIQQVVRGDSAAYFCASSPGGPQETQYFGPGTRLLVL.

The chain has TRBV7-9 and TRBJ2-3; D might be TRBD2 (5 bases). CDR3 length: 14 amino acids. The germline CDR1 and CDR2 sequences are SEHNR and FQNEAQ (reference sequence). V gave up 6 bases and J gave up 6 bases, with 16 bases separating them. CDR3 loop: CASRSGLTLDTQYF. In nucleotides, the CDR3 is TGTGCCAGCAGATCCGGACTGACCCTCGATACGCAGTATTTT. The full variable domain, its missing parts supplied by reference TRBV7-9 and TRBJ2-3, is DTGVSQNPRHKITKRGQNVTFRCDPISEHNRLYWYRQTLGQGPEFLTYFQNEAQLEKSRLLSDRFSAERPKGSFSTLEIQRTEQGDSAMYLCASRSGLTLDTQYFGPGTRLTVL.

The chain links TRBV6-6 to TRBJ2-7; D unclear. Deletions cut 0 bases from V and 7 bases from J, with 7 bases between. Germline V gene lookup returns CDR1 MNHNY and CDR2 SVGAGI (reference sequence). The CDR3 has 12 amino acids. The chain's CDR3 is CASSYSFREQYF. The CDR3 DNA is TGTGCCAGCAGTTACTCCTTTCGGGAGCAGTACTTC.

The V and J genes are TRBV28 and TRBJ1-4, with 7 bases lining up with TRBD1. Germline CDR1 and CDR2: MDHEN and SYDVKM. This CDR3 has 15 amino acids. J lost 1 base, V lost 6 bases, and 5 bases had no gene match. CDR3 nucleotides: TGTGCCAGCAGCCCAGGGGACAGAACTAATGAAAAACTGTTTTTT. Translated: CASSPGDRTNEKLFF.

The CDR3 reads CASSLNVLEAFF. In nucleotides, the CDR3 is TGTGCCAGCAGCCTAAATGTCCTTGAAGCTTTCTTT. J is TRBJ1-1 and V is TRBV7-2; D gene ambiguous. Trimming left V 5 bases short and J 7 bases short, with 11 bases between. CDR3 length: 12 residues. Germline V gene sequence: CDR1 SGHTA, CDR2 FQGNSA.

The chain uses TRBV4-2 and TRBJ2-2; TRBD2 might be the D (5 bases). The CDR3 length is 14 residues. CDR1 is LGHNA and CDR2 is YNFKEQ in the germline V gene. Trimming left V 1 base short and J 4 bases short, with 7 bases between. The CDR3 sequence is CASSQVSGTGELFF. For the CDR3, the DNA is TGTGCCAGCAGCCAAGTAAGCGGCACCGGGGAGCTGTTTTTT.

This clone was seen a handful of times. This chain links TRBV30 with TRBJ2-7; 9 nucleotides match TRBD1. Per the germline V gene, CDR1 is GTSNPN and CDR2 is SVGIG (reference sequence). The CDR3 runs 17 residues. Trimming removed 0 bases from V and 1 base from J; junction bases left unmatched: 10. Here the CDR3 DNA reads TGTGCCTGGAGTGTAGGGGTTCGCGGGACAGGGTCCTACGAGCAGTACTTC. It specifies CAWSVGVRGTGSYEQYF.